This T cell receptor (beta chain) was documented in a study of blood T cell repertoires in COVID-19. Study in general: The study drew acute and convalescent COVID-19 samples from the United States, Italy and Spain. T cells, B-cell-depleted T cells, or PBMCs provided the cDNA or gDNA that served as material.

V dropped 5 bases and J dropped 6 bases, with 17 bases sitting between them. The CDR3 extends over 14 amino acids. Germline lookup yields CDR1 SGHNT and CDR2 YYREEE (reference sequence). The authors' processing: How many nucleated cells were present was estimated from reference gene primer amplification. TCRdb's table, derived via immunoSEQ multiplex PCR, lists solely in-frame clones and lacks some. V, J and clone size are taken as reported in that table, and D and trimming were inferred from the DNA itself. The sample shows 26,000 or so clones, about 90% of them seen only once. The chain carries TRBV5-4 and TRBJ1-2; tentative D call: TRBD1 (5 bases). The sample was peripheral blood. This receptor was obtained from a human donor in a cohort sampled during active COVID-19. The CDR3, as DNA: TGTGCCAGCAGGGGTGGGATTAGGGGCCATGGCTACACCTTC. It encodes CASRGGIRGHGYTF.